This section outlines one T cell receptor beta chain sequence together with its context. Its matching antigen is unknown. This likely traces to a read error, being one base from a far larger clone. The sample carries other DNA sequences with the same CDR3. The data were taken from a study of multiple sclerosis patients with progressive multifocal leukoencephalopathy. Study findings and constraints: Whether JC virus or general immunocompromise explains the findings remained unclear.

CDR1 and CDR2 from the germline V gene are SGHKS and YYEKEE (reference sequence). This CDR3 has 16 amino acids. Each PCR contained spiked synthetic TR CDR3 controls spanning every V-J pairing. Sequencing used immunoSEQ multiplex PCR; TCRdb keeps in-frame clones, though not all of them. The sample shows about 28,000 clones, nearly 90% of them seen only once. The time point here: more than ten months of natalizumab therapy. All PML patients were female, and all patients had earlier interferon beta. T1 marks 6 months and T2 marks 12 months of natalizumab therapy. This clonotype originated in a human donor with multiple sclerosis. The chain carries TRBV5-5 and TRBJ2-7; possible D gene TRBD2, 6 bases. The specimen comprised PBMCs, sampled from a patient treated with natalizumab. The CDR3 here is CASSALLGGASYEQYF. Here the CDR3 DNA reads TGTGCCAGCAGCGCACTACTCGGCGGGGCCAGCTACGAGCAATACTTC.